The T cell receptor beta chain described here comes from a study of spatial heterogeneity in lung cancer. Regarding the study as a whole: Ubiquitous expanded tumor TCRs were observed in blood more at resection than follow-up.

Carried by each TCR cDNA molecule was a unique molecular identifier. TCRdb re-derived calls from the 5' RACE reads in MiXCR, one entry per CDR3 protein. The sample has roughly 80,000 distinct CDR3 sequences; around 12% are singletons. The length of the CDR3 is 11 residues. The V gene lost 7 bases and the J gene lost 4 bases, with 5 bases spanning the gap. Of note for this clonotype: The antigen remains unidentified.

The sample's time point: sample taken at primary tumor resection. Whole RNA from tumor, nontumor lung or frozen PBMC was sequenced unsorted. The sequenced sample was PBMCs, obtained at surgery. The genes are TRBV12-3 or TRBV12-4 and TRBJ2-1; D gene uncertain. This TCR came from a male donor with early-stage non-small cell lung cancer. CDR3 amino acids: CASNIYNEQFF. In nucleotides, the CDR3 is TGTGCCAGCAACATTTACAATGAGCAGTTCTTC.